A single sample is the source of the 3 T cell receptor beta chains below, sequenced in a study of blood T cell repertoires in COVID-19. The table came from immunoSEQ multiplex PCR; TCRdb's copy has only in-frame clones and leaves some out. The sample lists 110,000 to 150,000 clones; 88% were seen once. The sample comprised peripheral blood. These receptors were obtained from a woman between 50 and 59 years old with acute or convalescent COVID-19.

This chain connects TRBV27 to TRBJ1-2, with a possible D match to TRBD1 (5 bases). V lost 2 bases and J 4 bases, leaving 11 bases between the germline ends. CDR3 length: 14 amino acids. CDR1 is MNHEY, CDR2 SMNVEV, per germline (reference sequence). The CDR3 spells CASSLSRAAYGYTF. For the CDR3, the DNA is TGTGCCAGCAGTTTAAGCAGGGCCGCCTATGGCTACACCTTC.

The chain combines TRBV4-2 with TRBJ1-2; 9 bases are a match to TRBD1. The CDR3 loop spans 14 amino acids. V was pared by 1 base and J by 8 bases, with 5 bases of the junction left unmatched. Germline values: CDR1 LGHNA, CDR2 YNFKEQ. Written as DNA, the CDR3 is TGTGCCAGCAGCCAAGGGGACAGGGTGGAGGGCTACACCTTC. Translating it yields CASSQGDRVEGYTF.

V is TRBV18 and J is TRBJ1-1; D is unclear. The CDR3 has 16 residues. Germline V gene lookup returns CDR1 KGHSH and CDR2 LQKENI. V gave up 4 bases and J gave up 0 bases, with 15 bases separating them. CDR3 amino acids: CASSLYEAAVNTEAFF. The CDR3 nucleotides read TGTGCCAGCTCACTCTATGAGGCGGCGGTGAACACTGAAGCTTTCTTT. The full variable domain, its missing parts supplied by reference TRBV18 and TRBJ1-1, is NAGVMQNPRHLVRRRGQEARLRCSPMKGHSHVYWYRQLPEEGLKFMVYLQKENIIDESGMPKERFSAEFPKEGPSILRIQQVVRGDSAAYFCASSLYEAAVNTEAFFGQGTRLTVV.